The clone carrying this T cell receptor (beta chain) was detected once. Its antigen is as yet unknown. Primers for the PCR totalled 60 Vbeta and 13 Jbeta. TCRdb keeps only in-frame clones here, not all; method: immunoSEQ multiplex PCR. Among some 130,000 clones listed, around 83% were seen once. This entry belongs to a study of cytomegalovirus exposure and HLA in healthy donors. Study conclusions and caveats: Accurate HLA-A and HLA-B prediction from TCR beta sequences was reported for most subjects. Several of the most significant clusters appeared linked to common viral pathogens, based on a later analysis.

CDR3 size: 16 residues. Germline trimming cut 4 bases from V and 1 base from J; bases unmatched to any gene: 8. Per the germline V gene, CDR1 is SGHRS and CDR2 is YFSETQ. The genes are TRBV5-1 and TRBJ2-1, with 7 bases identical to TRBD1. The sample was PBMCs. The receptor's source is a human donor in good health. This CDR3 is CASSDFVTGSYNEQFF. The CDR3 coding sequence is TGCGCCAGCAGCGACTTCGTGACAGGGTCCTACAATGAGCAGTTCTTC.